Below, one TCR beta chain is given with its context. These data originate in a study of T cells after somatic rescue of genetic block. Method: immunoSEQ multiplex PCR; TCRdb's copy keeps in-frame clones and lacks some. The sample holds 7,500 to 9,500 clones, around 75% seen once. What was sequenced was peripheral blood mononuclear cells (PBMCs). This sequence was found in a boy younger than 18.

CDR3 protein: CASSPAWDRDRGYTF. CDR3 bases: TGTGCCAGCAGCCCCGCTTGGGACAGGGACCGTGGCTACACCTTC. The rearrangement links TRBV7-9 to TRBJ1-2, with 9 bases lining up with TRBD1. The CDR3 has 15 residues. Germline CDR1 reads SEHNR; CDR2 reads FQNEAQ (reference sequence). V gave up 5 bases and J gave up 7 bases; unmatched junction bases: 11.